This T cell receptor beta chain was documented in a study of HIV-infected children after antiretroviral therapy interruption. About the study: Most children had recorded EBV and CMV exposure. Weeks 0, 48 and 150 were sampled under continuous treatment.

This clonotype is medium-sized by share. Treatment given: PENTA 11 planned treatment interruption arm or continuous ART arm. Naive CD4+ CD45RA+ CD45RO- T cells were FACS-sorted from thawed PBMCs. The junction had 3 bases not matched to a gene; V was cut back by 6 bases and J by 3 bases. The CDR3 covers 13 residues. Germline CDR1 reads SGHTA; CDR2 reads FQGNSA. A 3' RACE protocol on RNA, with unique molecular identifiers, produced the TCR library. TCRdb called the 3' RACE reads again in MiXCR, with one record for every CDR3 protein. The table lists over 15,000 distinct CDR3 sequences, 3% to 4% of them singletons, with less than 6% in the top ten.

The J gene is TRBJ2-3, the V gene TRBV7-2, with 7 bases matching TRBD2. The sample consisted of CD45RA+ CD4+ T cells from PBMCs, taken from a donor given antiretroviral therapy, either interrupted or continuous. Subset noted: naive CD4+ CD45RA+ CD45RO- T cells. The TCR originated in a child aged 2-17 years with HIV. The CDR3 loop is CASSRGGTDTQYF. The CDR3 nucleotides are TGTGCCAGCAGTCGCGGGGGAACAGATACGCAGTATTTT.